Following are 17 T cell receptor beta chains from one sample sequenced in a study of blood T cells in healthy people across ages. Together with a sample-barcoded 5' primer, a J-beta primer mix was included in a second PCR lasting about 7 to 12 cycles. A single record per CDR3 protein comes from TCRdb applying MiXCR to the 5' RACE reads. The table has more than 900,000 distinct CDR3 sequences, roughly 29% seen once; the top ten hold 9.5% to 13%. This sample was shared with a second study, whose subject was T cells of mothers and their children.

Sequences were obtained from blood. These receptors came from a middle-aged woman in good health.

The V and J genes are TRBV20-1 and TRBJ1-5, with D unclear. V was trimmed by 6 bases and J by 1 base, leaving 13 bases between them. The CDR3 totals 14 residues. Germline CDR1 DFQATT, CDR2 SNEGSKA (reference sequence). The CDR3, as DNA: TGCAGTGCCCTCAAGCCCCTAAGCAATCAGCCCCAGCATTTT. Its translation is CSALKPLSNQPQHF.

V gene TRBV5-1 combines with J gene TRBJ1-4; no firm D call. Germline V gives CDR1 SGHRS, CDR2 YFSETQ. This CDR3 has 12 residues. Trimming took 0 bases from V and 6 from J, leaving 3 bases between them. The CDR3 DNA follows: TGCGCCAGCAGCTTGGATGATGAAAAACTGTTTTTT. This sequence encodes CASSLDDEKLFF. The full variable domain, with the rest looked up from reference TRBV5-1 and TRBJ1-4, is KAGVTQTPRYLIKTRGQQVTLSCSPISGHRSVSWYQQTPGQGLQFLFEYFSETQRNKGNFPGRFSGRQFSNSRSEMNVSTLELGDSALYLCASSLDDEKLFFGSGTQLSVL.

The chain couples TRBV4-1 to TRBJ2-3; 9 bases agree with TRBD2. The J segment lost 5 bases and the V segment lost 0 bases, leaving 9 bases of the junction unmatched. This CDR3 spans 17 amino acids. CDR1 MGHRA and CDR2 YSYEKL come from the germline V gene. CDR3 protein: CASSQETVAREGDTQYF. DNA for the CDR3: TGCGCCAGCAGCCAAGAAACGGTAGCGCGGGAGGGAGATACGCAGTATTTT.

As to this clonotype: This may be a read error: a much more frequent sequence differs by one nucleotide. V usage is TRBV15 and J usage is TRBJ2-5; TRBD2 is a possible D gene (5 bases). Germline assignment: CDR1 LNHNV and CDR2 YYDKDF (reference sequence). The CDR3 length is 12 residues. V was clipped by 11 bases and J by 0 bases, with 10 bases between them. The CDR3 sequence is CAAQRNQETQYF. The CDR3 bases are TGTGCCGCGCAGCGGAACCAAGAGACCCAGTACTTC. Full variable domain (rest looked up from reference TRBV15 and TRBJ2-5): DAMVIQNPRYQVTQFGKPVTLSCSQTLNHNVMYWYQQKSSQAPKLLFHYYDKDFNNEADTPDNFQSRRPNTSFCFLDIRSPGLGDTAMYLCAAQRNQETQYFGPGTRLLVL.

About this clonotype itself: A read error may account for a junction end that differs from germline. The CDR3 DNA sequence: TGTGCCAGCAGCCCACGGGTTTCTGGGAACACCGAAGCTTTCTTT. Its protein is CASSPRVSGNTEAFF. The rearrangement joins TRBV7-9 to TRBJ1-1; D gene unclear. This CDR3 has 15 residues. Germline V lookup: CDR1 SEHNR, CDR2 FQNEAQ (reference sequence).

The chain is built from TRBV11-2 and TRBJ2-5, with a possible D match to TRBD2 (5 bases). Trimming took 5 bases from V and 11 from J, leaving 24 bases between them. CDR1 and CDR2 (germline): SGHAT, FQNNGV. There are 15 residues in the CDR3. The CDR3 loop is CASSPSGVVKNEQYF. Written as DNA, the CDR3 is TGTGCCAGCAGCCCATCCGGGGTAGTAAAGAATGAGCAGTACTTC.

In regard to this clonotype: A read error may be the cause here, since a much bigger clone is one base away. This chain links TRBV5-1 with TRBJ1-1; D perhaps matches TRBD1 (5 bases). The CDR3 loop spans 15 amino acids. From germline, CDR1 is SGHRS and CDR2 YFSETQ. CDR3 in amino acids: CASSSGGGMNTGAFF. Here the CDR3 DNA reads TGCGCCAGCAGTTCAGGCGGGGGAATGAACACTGGAGCTTTCTTT. The variable domain in full, with the rest retrieved from reference TRBV5-1 and TRBJ1-1, is KAGVTQTPRYLIKTRGQQVTLSCSPISGHRSVSWYQQTPGQGLQFLFEYFSETQRNKGNFPGRFSGRQFSNSRSEMNVSTLELGDSALYLCASSSGGGMNTGAFFGQGTRLTVV.

This clonotype was recorded many times. The rearrangement links TRBV29-1 to TRBJ1-2; D ambiguous. The CDR3 spans 12 residues. V gave up 4 bases and J gave up 0 bases, with 6 bases separating them. CDR1 and CDR2 (germline): SQVTM, ANQGSEA. The CDR3 bases are TGCAGCGTTGTGGTAGCTAACTATGGCTACACCTTC. Protein product: CSVVVANYGYTF.

The table lists this clonotype with a few counts. The rearrangement uses TRBV11-3 and TRBJ2-6; 9 bases line up with TRBD1. Germline CDR1 is SGHNT and CDR2 is YENEEA. The CDR3 has 18 amino acids. J was trimmed by 0 bases and V by 3 bases; bases with no gene match: 6. The CDR3 loop reads CASSFGQGRRSGANVLTF. The CDR3 DNA follows: TGTGCCAGCAGCTTCGGACAGGGGCGCCGCTCTGGGGCCAACGTCCTGACTTTC.

The V call is TRBV2, the J call TRBJ2-3; D is unclear. The CDR3 covers 10 residues. The V and J ends lost 7 bases and 6 bases respectively, with 5 bases between them. Germline CDR1 reads SNHLY; CDR2 reads FYNNEI. Here the CDR3 DNA reads TGTGCCAGCATCTCTGATACGCAGTATTTT. This sequence encodes CASISDTQYF.

The chain employs TRBV7-2 and TRBJ1-1; D uncertain. CDR1 and CDR2 (germline): SGHTA, FQGNSA. The CDR3 covers 14 residues. V shed 3 bases and J shed 0 bases, with 8 bases lying between them. CDR3 amino acids: CASSLSSLNTEAFF. DNA for the CDR3: TGTGCCAGCAGCTTGAGCAGTTTGAACACTGAAGCTTTCTTT.

The chain couples TRBV27 to TRBJ1-2; a weak D match, TRBD1 (6 bases). Germline V gene lookup returns CDR1 MNHEY and CDR2 SMNVEV (reference sequence). The CDR3 length is 15 residues. V shed 4 bases and J shed 1 base, with 13 bases lying between them. The CDR3 loop is CASSSYGQFNYGYTF. The CDR3 DNA reads as TGTGCCAGCAGTTCATACGGACAGTTTAACTATGGCTACACCTTC.

The table lists this clonotype with a count of one. The rearrangement uses TRBV18 and TRBJ2-6; D possibly matches TRBD1 or TRBD2 (6 bases each). The germline V gene has CDR1 KGHSH and CDR2 LQKENI. V was trimmed by 1 base and J by 4 bases, leaving 14 bases between them. This CDR3 contains 17 residues. CDR3 region: CASSPLSGAGGANVLTF. CDR3 bases: TGTGCCAGCTCACCACTTTCGGGGGCAGGAGGGGCCAACGTCCTGACTTTC. Looking up the rest from reference TRBV18 and TRBJ2-6 gives the full variable domain: NAGVMQNPRHLVRRRGQEARLRCSPMKGHSHVYWYRQLPEEGLKFMVYLQKENIIDESGMPKERFSAEFPKEGPSILRIQQVVRGDSAAYFCASSPLSGAGGANVLTFGAGSRLTVL.

This chain links TRBV6-1 with TRBJ1-2; the D is unclear. Germline CDR1 is MNHNS and CDR2 is SASEGT. The V end lost 3 bases, the J end lost 4 bases, and 12 bases lay between the germline ends. The CDR3 totals 14 residues. CDR3 sequence reads: CASSESGLGYGYTF. The CDR3 DNA sequence: TGTGCCAGCAGTGAGTCGGGTCTAGGCTATGGCTACACCTTC.

J is TRBJ2-1 and V is TRBV14; 16 bases line up with TRBD2. V dropped 4 bases and J dropped 2; count of bases not matched to a gene: 8. CDR3 length: 19 residues. The V gene's germline CDR1 is SGHDN and CDR2 FVKESK. CDR3 DNA sequence: TGTGCCAGCAGCCCCGGGACTAGCGGGGGGGCCAGTGCCTACAATGAGCAGTTCTTC. Translating gives CASSPGTSGGASAYNEQFF.

The CDR3 here is CASSQDLLAGELFF. The CDR3 coding sequence is TGTGCCAGCAGCCAAGATCTACTAGCCGGGGAGCTGTTTTTT. J is TRBJ2-2 and V is TRBV14, with D perhaps TRBD2 (5 bases). Germline V CDR1 and CDR2: SGHDN, FVKESK. The V and J ends lost 0 bases and 6 bases respectively, with 8 bases between them. The CDR3 contains 14 residues.

In its sample, this clonotype was seen many times. The rearrangement joins TRBV27 to TRBJ2-5, with 7 bases lining up with TRBD1. Germline values: CDR1 MNHEY, CDR2 SMNVEV (reference sequence). V shed 6 bases and J 5 bases; nucleotides not matched to a gene: 9. This CDR3 has 14 residues. The CDR3 region has the DNA TGTGCCAGCAGCAGACCAGGGGGAAAGGAGACCCAGTACTTC. Its protein product is CASSRPGGKETQYF.